This T cell receptor beta chain was sequenced during a study of memory CD4+ T cells and cytomegalovirus serostatus (dated by TCRdb to the late 2010s). Study-wide context: The cohort included approximately 35 healthy adults from Belgium, of whom 9 were CMV seropositive and approximately 25 were CMV seronegative. CD4+ memory TCRbeta repertoires of a Belgian cohort with known cytomegalovirus serostatus were sequenced in order to replicate a published TCR-based CMV serostatus classifier.

A FACSAria II was used to sort memory CD4+ T cells, defined as single viable CD3+CD4+CD8-CD45RO+ cells. CMV serostatus was assessed using a Roche Elecsys assay, by which serum IgG against CMV pp150, pp28, p38 and p52 was detected. Once the samples were thawed, total CD4+ T cells were enriched through positive selection using CD4 magnetic microbeads. The samples came from a different study that was designed specifically to examine the CD4+ T cell memory repertoire. Peripheral blood mononuclear cells were isolated and cryopreserved following standard operating procedures; serum was stored at -80 °C. CD3-PerCP (BW264/56), CD4-APC (RPA-T4), CD45RO-PE (UCHT1) and CD8-Pacific Orange (3B5) antibodies were used for staining, and non-viable cells were excluded with Sytox blue. The V and J ends are trimmed by 6 bases and 5 bases, leaving 7 bases between them. The CDR3 has 11 amino acids, counting the end cysteine and phenylalanine. Only the CDR3 DNA stays, 33 bases, in frame from base 1. Sequences MDHEN (CDR1) and SYDVKM (CDR2) are obtained from the germline V gene.

For this clone: Its antigen target is currently unknown. Base qualities are not recorded, but no much larger clone differs from it by a single base.

The Quick-DNA Microprep Kit was used to extract genomic DNA from the sorted cells. Amplification of TCRbeta DNA was done with the immunoSEQ hsTCRbeta kit, following the protocol from the manufacturer. TCRbeta libraries were sequenced on an Illumina MiSeq instrument. For the original study's pipeline: Removing out-of-frame sequences left 2 million to 2.5 million distinct TCRbeta sequences, an average of around 67,000 per individual. Two values were used to score each individual: the count of about 160 previously reported CMV-associated TCRbeta sequences and the total count of productive distinct TCRbeta sequences. A beta-binomial model was reimplemented in Python, and scikit-learn random forests with default parameters were trained on data from the US cohort. Classifier performance on the Belgian cohort was reported as the median AUC with percentile confidence intervals calculated over 10,000 bootstrap iterations. The immuneACCESS repertoire file appears here via TCRdb, limited to in-frame rearrangements. These files lack a portion of the clones; in checked studies, under half of the deficit traces to unresolved V genes, and the cause of the others is not known. The V and J calls and the clone size are those of that table, but D and trimming were determined from the DNA. The sample has approximately 41,000 clones on record, 60% to 85% of them singletons. The ten largest clonotypes hold 5% to 7.5% of the sample.

The full study reports these points: The results were read as suggesting that the CMV-associated TCR signature is, for the most part, present in the CD4+ memory repertoire. Of 164 previously reported CMV-associated TCRbeta sequences, 60 to 85 appeared in the CD4+ memory repertoires, each in one to five individuals. Unlike the original study, which covered naive and memory CD4+ and CD8+ populations, the Belgian study sequenced only CD4+CD45RO+ memory cells. The original-framework classifier achieved a median bootstrapped AUC of almost 0.97 with a 95% CI of 0.76-1.00 on the Belgian cohort. CMV serostatus prediction reached a median bootstrapped AUC of about 0.96 with the original framework and just over 0.9 with a US-trained random forest.

This sequence was found in an adult in good health and CMV-seronegative. Source material: memory CD4+ T cells from blood. The rearrangement combines TRBV28 with TRBJ1-1, with TRBD1 perhaps the D gene, on 6 matching bases. The CDR3 region: CASSQGTEAFF. The DNA is TGTGCCAGCAGCCAGGGGACTGAAGCTTTCTTT. When the CDR3 is completed using the reference TRBV28 and TRBJ1-1 genes on either side, the full variable domain is DVKVTQSSRYLVKRTGEKVFLECVQDMDHENMFWYRQDPGLGLRLIYFSYDVKMKEKGDIPEGYSVSREKKERFSLILESASTNQTSMYLCASSQGTEAFFGQGTRLTVV.